The T cell receptor (beta chain) under discussion was sequenced for a study of blood T cell repertoires in COVID-19. Turning to the study itself: Spain, Italy and the United States supplied samples that represented acute and convalescent COVID-19. PBMCs, B-cell-depleted T cells, or T cells were the source of the cDNA or gDNA that made up the material.

Participants reported their clinical history, and cohort assignment relied on those reports. This CDR3 contains 15 residues. J lost 2 bases, V lost 7 bases, and 7 bases had no gene match. The germline V gene encodes CDR1 MNHEY and CDR2 SVGEGT. The authors' processing: Amplification of reference gene primers was used by the study to estimate nucleated cell counts. Profiled with immunoSEQ multiplex PCR; TCRdb holds only in-frame clones, not every one. From that table come the V and J calls and clone size; the DNA was used to work out D and trimming. The sample contains 100,000 to 150,000 clones, around 80% of which appear only once.

This chain uses TRBV6-2 or TRBV6-3 with TRBJ1-5, with 8 bases matching TRBD1. The sample taken for sequencing was PBMCs or T cells enriched from blood (not recorded which). The receptor was isolated from a man aged 35 to 55 with acute COVID-19. CDR3 DNA sequence: TGTGCCAGCACCCCGGACAGGGAGGGCAATCAGCCCCAGCATTTT. It codes for CASTPDREGNQPQHF.